This TCR beta chain was documented in a study of blood T cell repertoires in COVID-19. Per the original data handling: The assay estimated nucleated cells by amplifying reference gene primers. The method was immunoSEQ multiplex PCR; TCRdb's version includes in-frame clones alone and lacks a portion of them. That table supplies the V and J calls and clone size; D and trimming were determined from the DNA. The sample holds about 460,000 clones, about 85% seen once. Participants, about 18 to 90 years old, spanned about 26 US areas. The CDR3 runs 15 residues. V shed 5 bases, J shed 3 bases, and the junction held 7 bases outside the gene matches. From germline, CDR1 is LNHDA and CDR2 SQIVND (reference sequence).

J is TRBJ1-5 and V is TRBV19; 7 bases line up with TRBD1. This TCR derives from a woman in her sixties or seventies who had recovered from COVID-19. Sequenced input: PBMCs or T cells enriched from blood (not recorded which). The CDR3 bases are TGTGCCAGTAGTCTTCTGACAGGGAACAATCAGCCCCAGCATTTT. The encoded protein is CASSLLTGNNQPQHF.